This TCR beta chain was captured by sequencing in a study of cytomegalovirus exposure and HLA in healthy donors. V was clipped by 5 bases and J by 2 bases; unmatched bases: 8. This CDR3 is built from 16 residues. Per the germline V gene, CDR1 is SNHLY and CDR2 is FYNNEI. Data came from immunoSEQ multiplex PCR; TCRdb stores just in-frame clones and leaves some out. Among approximately 200,000 clones listed, around 80% were seen once. The chain is built from TRBV2 and TRBJ1-5; 8 bases line up with TRBD1. This clonotype was sampled from a woman aged 25 to 39 in good health and CMV-seronegative. Sequencing was done on a sample of PBMCs. The CDR3 coding sequence is TGTGCCAGCAGTACGGACAGGGCTTCTGGCAATCAGCCCCAGCATTTT. Its translation: CASSTDRASGNQPQHF.